This TCR beta chain originates from a study of blood T cell repertoires in COVID-19. V lost 2 bases and J lost 13, with 18 bases in between. The CDR3 is 14 amino acids. Germline V gene sequence: CDR1 MNHNS, CDR2 SASEGT. Assay used: immunoSEQ multiplex PCR; TCRdb lists only in-frame clones, some missing. This sample has roughly 150,000 clones, with 84% found just once. The rearrangement links TRBV6-1 to TRBJ2-1, with D possibly being TRBD2 (5 bases). Sequencing input: peripheral blood. The source of this sequence is a woman of 80 years or more with COVID-19, enrolled during active disease. CDR3 nucleotides: TGTGCCAGCAGTGAAAACCATATACTAGAAGGACAGTTCTTC. This codes for CASSENHILEGQFF.